The 19 T cell receptor beta chains reported below all come from one sample, sequenced in a study of shared clonotypes between healthy human individuals. Clones were sequenced by immunoSEQ multiplex PCR, and TCRdb holds only the in-frame ones, with some missing. The profile shows 800,000 to 950,000 clones, 95% to 97% of them singletons. Naive CD8 cells lacked CD45RO, underwent positive selection for CCR7 and left out terminally differentiated effector memory CD45RA+ cells. Sequencing input: naive CD8+ T cells sorted from blood. Receptors were obtained from a man aged 30 to 45 in good health.

The chain recombines TRBV7-3 with TRBJ2-3, with D possibly matching TRBD2 (7 bases). The ends were cut back, 4 bases at V and 5 bases at J, with 16 bases in the middle. The germline V gene has CDR1 SGHTA and CDR2 FQGTGA. The CDR3 has 15 residues. The CDR3 nucleotides read TGTGCCAGCAGCTCGACAGGCGGGAGTTTAGATACGCAGTATTTT. It codes for CASSSTGGSLDTQYF.

The chain links TRBV7-9 to TRBJ2-7; D gene uncertain. Germline V CDR1 and CDR2: SEHNR, FQNEAQ (reference sequence). This CDR3 has 12 amino acids. Trimming removed 5 bases at V and 3 bases at J, with 8 bases between. Written as DNA, the CDR3 is TGTGCCAGCAGCCGCCAACGCTACGAGCAGTACTTC. It yields the protein CASSRQRYEQYF.

The chain links TRBV6-1 to TRBJ1-2, with D perhaps TRBD1 (6 bases). V was trimmed by 4 bases and J by 8 bases, leaving 17 bases between them. The CDR3 has 14 amino acids. Germline values: CDR1 MNHNS, CDR2 SASEGT. The CDR3 sequence is CASSAIGGAEGYTF. The CDR3 DNA sequence: TGTGCCAGCAGTGCGATCGGGGGCGCTGAGGGCTACACCTTC.

This chain joins TRBV7-6 and TRBJ2-1, with D uncertain. The CDR3 extends over 17 amino acids. With 0 bases removed from V and 4 bases from J, the gap between germline ends came to 16 bases. Looked up from germline, CDR1 is SGHVS and CDR2 is FNYEAQ. The CDR3 sequence: CASSLAAPVNSYNEQFF. CDR3 nucleotide sequence: TGTGCCAGCAGCTTAGCAGCGCCGGTCAACTCTTACAATGAGCAGTTCTTC.

The chain joins TRBV2 to TRBJ1-2; D is uncertain. The V end was cut by 4 bases, the J end by 6 bases, with 9 bases between. This CDR3 spans 12 amino acids. Germline CDR1 SNHLY, CDR2 FYNNEI. The CDR3 loop reads CASSVEEDGYTF. The CDR3 DNA reads TGTGCCAGCAGTGTGGAGGAGGATGGCTACACCTTC.

CDR3: CASSQALAGVYEQYF. In nucleotides, the CDR3 is TGCGCCAGCAGCCAGGCCCTAGCGGGAGTCTACGAGCAGTACTTC. The chain recombines TRBV4-1 with TRBJ2-7; 10 bases line up with TRBD2. Trimming at V came to 3 bases and at J to 3 bases, leaving 5 bases not matched to a gene. Germline V lookup: CDR1 MGHRA, CDR2 YSYEKL. This CDR3 has 15 residues.

Details on this clone: At one of its ends the junction is not consistent with the germline gene, which may arise from a read error. The V and J genes are TRBV7-8 and TRBJ2-7; 8 bases match TRBD2. Per the germline V gene, CDR1 is SGHVS and CDR2 is FQNEAQ. CDR3 size: 16 residues. CDR3 in DNA: TGTGCCAGCAGCTTTGGACAGAACATGGAGGAGCGGGAGTTGAACTTC. This translates into CASSFGQNMEERELNF.

The chain uses TRBV7-2 and TRBJ2-7; D unresolved. The CDR3 loop spans 11 amino acids. V lost 5 bases to trimming and J lost 2 bases, with 4 bases between them. Germline CDR1 is SGHTA and CDR2 is FQGNSA. CDR3 nucleotide sequence: TGTGCCAGCAGCGATACCTACGAGCAGTACTTC. Its translation: CASSDTYEQYF.

The chain combines TRBV25-1 with TRBJ1-1; D is undetermined. From germline, CDR1 is MGHDK and CDR2 SYGVNS. The V end lost 4 bases, the J end lost 4 bases, and 7 bases lay between the germline ends. The CDR3 loop spans 12 amino acids. CDR3 loop: CASSAVSTEAFF. CDR3 in DNA: TGTGCCAGCAGTGCTGTCAGCACTGAAGCTTTCTTT.

The chain has TRBV18 and TRBJ2-2; 9 bases align to TRBD2. The CDR3 runs 15 residues. With V trimmed by 1 base and J by 5 bases, 2 bases remained unmatched. Germline CDR1 reads KGHSH; CDR2 reads LQKENI. The CDR3: CASSPLAGVTGELFF. CDR3 sequence (DNA): TGTGCCAGCTCACCACTAGCGGGAGTGACCGGGGAGCTGTTTTTT.

The chain carries TRBV7-8 and TRBJ2-3; 9 bases agree with TRBD2. The CDR3 loop spans 17 amino acids. From germline, CDR1 is SGHVS and CDR2 FQNEAQ. Losses at the gene ends were 5 bases for V and 2 bases for J; bases not matched to a gene: 11. The CDR3 is CASSVRLAESITDTQYF. The CDR3 nucleotides are TGTGCCAGCAGCGTACGACTAGCGGAGTCCATCACAGATACGCAGTATTTT.

The CDR3 sequence is CSTQGLLNEQFF. The CDR3 DNA sequence: TGCAGCACTCAGGGACTCCTCAATGAGCAGTTCTTC. The V call is TRBV29-1, the J call TRBJ2-1; D might be TRBD2 (6 bases). This CDR3 region has 12 residues. Germline V CDR1 and CDR2: SQVTM, ANQGSEA. The V end lost 8 bases, the J end lost 6 bases, and 14 bases lay between the germline ends.

This sequence joins TRBV27 and TRBJ1-1; D not certain. Germline loops: CDR1 MNHEY, CDR2 SMNVEV (reference sequence). This CDR3 region has 11 residues. Trimming removed 8 bases from V and 5 bases from J, with 9 bases in between. DNA of the CDR3: TGTGCCAGCCGAAAGAAAACTGAAGCTTTCTTT. Amino acid sequence: CASRKKTEAFF.

The CDR3 reads CASSITSGRLNNEQFF. For the CDR3, the DNA is TGTGCCAGCAGTATCACTAGCGGGAGGTTGAACAATGAGCAGTTCTTC. This chain links TRBV27 with TRBJ2-1; 12 bases are a match to TRBD2. CDR3 length: 16 residues. The germline gives CDR1 MNHEY, CDR2 SMNVEV (reference sequence). Trimming cost V 5 bases and J 5 bases; bases outside gene matches: 7.

The rearrangement joins TRBV2 to TRBJ2-5; D uncertain. This CDR3 has 16 amino acids. Trimming shortened V by 2 bases and J by 3 bases, and 16 bases separated the two germline ends. CDR1 is SNHLY and CDR2 is FYNNEI in the germline V gene. CDR3 in amino acids: CASSERAAVKEETQYF. The DNA for the CDR3 is TGTGCCAGCAGTGAAAGGGCGGCAGTTAAGGAAGAGACCCAGTACTTC.

The chain uses TRBV28 and TRBJ2-2; 10 bases map to TRBD2. The J segment lost 4 bases and the V segment lost 3 bases, leaving 5 bases of the junction unmatched. The CDR3 contains 16 residues. Germline V gene sequence: CDR1 MDHEN, CDR2 SYDVKM. This CDR3 is CASSFSSGRATGELFF. The DNA for the CDR3 is TGTGCCAGCAGTTTCTCCAGCGGGAGGGCCACCGGGGAGCTGTTTTTT.

V and J are TRBV7-9 and TRBJ2-7; D may correspond to TRBD1 or TRBD2 (5 bases each). CDR3 length: 15 amino acids. Germline CDR1 reads SEHNR; CDR2 reads FQNEAQ (reference sequence). V lost 7 bases to trimming and J lost 5 bases, with 21 bases between them. CDR3 loop: CASTNYPTRGHEQYF. The CDR3 DNA reads as TGTGCCAGCACCAATTACCCTACCCGGGGCCACGAGCAGTACTTC.

V usage is TRBV28 and J usage is TRBJ1-2; D remains ambiguous. V lost 6 bases and J lost 0, with 11 bases in between. The germline gives CDR1 MDHEN, CDR2 SYDVKM. The CDR3 is 14 residues long. Here the CDR3 DNA reads TGTGCCAGCAGCCAGGCCCTCACTAACTATGGCTACACCTTC. This encodes CASSQALTNYGYTF.

CDR3 nucleotide sequence: TGTGCCAGCAGTTTAATGGGGACGAATGGACCCGGGGAGCTGTTTTTT. It translates to CASSLMGTNGPGELFF. This sequence joins TRBV27 and TRBJ2-2; TRBD1 or TRBD2 may be the D gene (5 bases each). CDR1 MNHEY and CDR2 SMNVEV come from the germline V gene (reference sequence). The CDR3 covers 16 residues. V lost 2 bases to trimming and J lost 6 bases, with 16 bases between them.